A single sample gave rise to the 20 T cell receptor beta chains below, sequenced in a study of T-cell reconstitution after alpha-beta-depleted transplantation in children (dated by TCRdb to 2016 to 2017). The library was generated by PCR. The reads were generated on an Illumina HiSeq 2500. TCR libraries were prepared with molecular barcoding, using unique molecular identifiers to normalize TCRbeta repertoire quantification. The public reads were quality trimmed at Q25 with fastp and then assembled into clones with MiXCR by TCRdb, keeping productive beta chains. Merged by CDR3 protein, the rows form single entries marked with the most common genes and DNA. The sample records hundreds of thousands of distinct CDR3 sequences, approximately 12% of which are singletons. The ten biggest clones cover under 7% of the sample. The specimen was PBMCs from the stem cell graft donor, collected from the stem cell graft. The receptors were sampled from a human donor who donated a stem cell graft to a child with combined immunodeficiency.

V and J are TRBV24-1 and TRBJ1-2; D is perhaps TRBD1 (5 bases). Trimming took 4 bases from V and 4 from J, leaving 12 bases between them. Looked up from germline, CDR1 is KGHDR and CDR2 is SFDVKD. This CDR3 is built from 14 residues. The CDR3 DNA is TGTGCCACCAGTGACCCCACAGGACCCTATGGCTACACCTTC. Its protein is CATSDPTGPYGYTF.

This clonotype came up many times. The chain combines TRBV29-1 with TRBJ2-5; D is uncertain. This CDR3 is 13 amino acids long. With 3 bases removed from V and 3 bases from J, the gap between germline ends came to 11 bases. Germline V lookup: CDR1 SQVTM, CDR2 ANQGSEA. This CDR3 reads CSVESTVEETQYF. The CDR3 DNA is TGCAGCGTTGAGAGTACGGTGGAAGAGACCCAGTACTTC.

This clonotype was seen at least ten times. This chain connects TRBV6-5 to TRBJ1-2; D is uncertain. This CDR3 region has 14 residues. V shed 8 bases and J shed 1 base, with 14 bases lying between them. Germline CDR1 is MNHEY and CDR2 is SVGAGI. This CDR3 reads CASGKIGVNYGYTF. The DNA for the CDR3 is TGTGCCAGCGGGAAAATTGGGGTTAACTATGGCTACACCTTC.

The chain has TRBV5-1 and TRBJ1-4; no firm D call. CDR3 size: 13 residues. V lost 4 bases, J lost 4 bases, and 8 bases lay in between. Looked up from germline, CDR1 is SGHRS and CDR2 is YFSETQ. This chain's CDR3 is CASSTARNEKLFF. DNA for the CDR3: TGCGCCAGCAGCACCGCCCGTAATGAAAAACTGTTTTTT.

As for this clonotype: Just one base apart from a much larger clone, this may be a read error. This chain links TRBV28 with TRBJ2-7; TRBD2 matches at 8 bases. The J segment lost 5 bases and the V segment lost 6 bases, leaving 15 bases of the junction unmatched. Germline V gives CDR1 MDHEN, CDR2 SYDVKM. CDR3 size: 16 residues. The CDR3 is CASRMRRAGGRDEQYF. CDR3 bases: TGTGCCAGCAGAATGCGGAGGGCGGGAGGTAGGGACGAGCAGTACTTC. The full variable domain, completed using reference TRBV28 and TRBJ2-7, is DVKVTQSSRYLVKRTGEKVFLECVQDMDHENMFWYRQDPGLGLRLIYFSYDVKMKEKGDIPEGYSVSREKKERFSLILESASTNQTSMYLCASRMRRAGGRDEQYFGPGTRLTVT.

This clonotype turned up a few times. This chain links TRBV12-3 or TRBV12-4 with TRBJ2-3; TRBD1 matches 9 bases. This CDR3 has 14 amino acids. The J segment lost 5 bases and the V segment lost 4 bases, leaving 4 bases of the junction unmatched. The CDR3 here is CASSSTDRGDTQYF. The CDR3 nucleotides read TGTGCCAGCAGTTCCACGGACAGGGGAGATACGCAGTATTTT.

The chain joins TRBV20-1 to TRBJ1-6, with 8 bases lining up with TRBD1. Germline-derived CDR1 and CDR2 are DFQATT and SNEGSKA (reference sequence). The J segment lost 10 bases and the V segment lost 3 bases, leaving 5 bases of the junction unmatched. CDR3 size: 13 residues. The CDR3 DNA is TGCAGTGCTAGGGACAGGGAAGCCTCACCCCTCCACTTT. Translated, it gives CSARDREASPLHF.

The rearrangement links TRBV20-1 to TRBJ1-1; 8 bases map to TRBD1. Germline CDR1 DFQATT, CDR2 SNEGSKA (reference sequence). V lost 6 bases to trimming and J lost 5 bases; unmatched junction nucleotides: 14. CDR3 length: 15 residues. CDR3 bases: TGCAGTGCCATTAGGGTGCAGGGGGCAAGTACTGAAGCTTTCTTT. Residues: CSAIRVQGASTEAFF.

This clonotype was seen more than once but under ten times. V usage is TRBV27 and J usage is TRBJ2-7; 7 bases are a match to TRBD2. V lost 3 bases to trimming and J lost 4 bases; unmatched junction nucleotides: 6. The CDR3 has 14 amino acids. CDR1 is MNHEY and CDR2 is SMNVEV in the germline V gene (reference sequence). The CDR3 reads CASSLMAGVYEQYF. The CDR3 DNA sequence: TGTGCCAGCAGTTTGATGGCGGGAGTGTACGAGCAGTACTTC.

Remarks on this clonotype: Just one base apart from a much larger clone, this may be a read error. The CDR3 does not end in the conserved phenylalanine or tryptophan, so this is likely a read error. The chain uses TRBV20-1 and TRBJ2-1, with 8 bases aligning to TRBD2. The germline CDR1 and CDR2 sequences are DFQATT and SNEGSKA (reference sequence). This CDR3 contains 13 residues. The J segment lost 5 bases and the V segment lost 1 base, leaving 1 base of the junction unmatched. Written as DNA, the CDR3 is TGCAGTGCTAGAGGGACTAGCAACAATGAGCAGTTCTCC. Amino acids: CSARGTSNNEQFS.

This clonotype was recorded a few times. The chain combines TRBV5-1 with TRBJ2-5, with D possibly TRBD1 on 6 matching bases. The CDR3 length is 14 residues. The germline V gene has CDR1 SGHRS and CDR2 YFSETQ. V lost 3 bases and J lost 5, with 14 bases in between. CDR3 protein: CASSWEAGVETQYF. CDR3 DNA sequence: TGCGCCAGCAGCTGGGAAGCAGGGGTCGAGACCCAGTACTTC.

V and J are TRBV28 and TRBJ2-7; 7 positions match TRBD2. This CDR3 is 15 amino acids long. Trimming cost V 7 bases and J 0 bases; bases outside gene matches: 9. The germline CDR1 and CDR2 sequences are MDHEN and SYDVKM. Here the CDR3 reads CASKYAPGGSYEQYF. The CDR3 DNA reads TGTGCCAGCAAGTATGCGCCGGGGGGCTCCTACGAGCAGTACTTC.

This clonotype was seen ten or more times. The chain is built from TRBV15 and TRBJ2-1, with D perhaps given as TRBD1 or TRBD2 (5 bases each). The CDR3 has 15 amino acids. Germline CDR1 is LNHNV and CDR2 is YYDKDF (reference sequence). The V end lost 5 bases, the J end lost 4 bases, and 15 bases lay between the germline ends. The CDR3 DNA reads TGTGCCACCAGCGTCCGGGACGGATTTTACAATGAGCAGTTCTTC. This sequence encodes CATSVRDGFYNEQFF.

This clonotype appeared a few times. The chain uses TRBV7-3 and TRBJ2-1; 10 bases fit TRBD2. Per germline, CDR1 SGHTA and CDR2 FQGTGA. This CDR3 spans 15 amino acids. J was trimmed by 4 bases and V by 5 bases; bases with no gene match: 5. In DNA form, the CDR3 reads TGTGCCAGCAGCCATAGCGGGAGGAGTTACAATGAGCAGTTCTTC. It specifies CASSHSGRSYNEQFF.

This clonotype appeared many times. The J gene is TRBJ2-1, the V gene TRBV9; TRBD2 aligns across 7 bases. Germline V lookup: CDR1 SGDLS, CDR2 YYNGEE. V dropped 1 base and J dropped 8; count of bases not matched to a gene: 9. CDR3 size: 15 residues. This chain's CDR3 is CASSVYGRPQDEQFF. DNA of the CDR3: TGTGCCAGCAGCGTATACGGGAGGCCCCAAGATGAGCAGTTCTTC.

The chain has TRBV6-5 and TRBJ2-3; D is undetermined. Germline CDR1 reads MNHEY; CDR2 reads SVGAGI. The CDR3 is 16 residues long. V dropped 4 bases and J dropped 0 bases, with 14 bases sitting between them. CDR3 nucleotide sequence: TGTGCCAGCAGTTCAACCAAATCGTTTAGCACAGATACGCAGTATTTT. The encoded protein is CASSSTKSFSTDTQYF.

The V call is TRBV4-2, the J call TRBJ2-3, with D possibly TRBD2 on 6 matching bases. The germline V and J ends were trimmed by 3 bases and 8 bases, with 24 bases remaining between them. This CDR3 contains 17 residues. Germline V CDR1 and CDR2: LGHNA, YNFKEQ. CDR3 in DNA: TGTGCCAGCAGCCACCGAGGGACTCGAGGGGCGTTCGGTACGCAGTATTTT. Its protein product is CASSHRGTRGAFGTQYF.

The chain is built from TRBV24-1 and TRBJ2-1; 7 bases are a match to TRBD2. The germline CDR1 and CDR2 sequences are KGHDR and SFDVKD. This CDR3 has 14 amino acids. With 8 bases clipped from V and 7 bases from J, the junction kept 10 bases outside the gene matches. The CDR3 DNA follows: TGTGCCACCAAAGCTAGCGGCAATCGGAATGAGCAGTTCTTC. This encodes CATKASGNRNEQFF.

The gene calls are TRBV11-3 and TRBJ2-1; possibly TRBD2 for D (5 bases). Trimming removed 0 bases at V and 2 bases at J, with 14 bases between. The CDR3 runs to 17 residues. CDR1 and CDR2 from the germline V gene are SGHNT and YENEEA. CDR3: CASSLDSVGYTYNEQFF. The DNA of the CDR3 is TGTGCCAGCAGCTTAGATAGCGTGGGGTACACCTACAATGAGCAGTTCTTC. Based on the CDR3 plus reference TRBV11-3 and TRBJ2-1, the full variable domain is EAGVVQSPRYKIIEKKQPVAFWCNPISGHNTLYWYLQNLGQGPELLIRYENEEAVDDSQLPKDRFSAERLKGVDSTLKIQPAELGDSAVYLCASSLDSVGYTYNEQFFGPGTRLTVL.

This clonotype turned up a few times. This sequence joins TRBV20-1 and TRBJ1-5, with D unresolved. Trimming shortened V by 0 bases and J by 1 base, and 10 bases separated the two germline ends. Germline V gene data show CDR1 as DFQATT and CDR2 as SNEGSKA (reference sequence). This CDR3 region has 15 residues. This CDR3 is CSARDGWISNQPQHF. DNA for the CDR3: TGCAGTGCTAGAGATGGGTGGATAAGCAATCAGCCCCAGCATTTT.